Presented here are 10 T cell receptor beta chains from one specimen sequenced in a study of blood T cell repertoires in COVID-19. TCRdb's copy holds only in-frame clones and misses some; the assay was immunoSEQ multiplex PCR. Found here are roughly 120,000 clones, 84% of them singletons; the top ten hold 6.6%. What was sequenced was peripheral blood. The origin of the receptors is a woman aged 45-60 years with acute or convalescent COVID-19.

The chain combines TRBV21-1 with TRBJ2-7; the D call of TRBD1 is as the table states it, not checked on the DNA. TRBV21-1 is a documented pseudogene. The CDR3 is 17 amino acids. In DNA, the CDR3 is TGTGCCAGCAGCAAAGGGCCGGCGACAGGGGGGTCCTACGAGCAGTACTTC. Encoded protein: CASSKGPATGGSYEQYF.

The gene calls are TRBV19 and TRBJ1-2; 7 nucleotides agree with TRBD1. In germline, CDR1 is LNHDA, CDR2 SQIVND (reference sequence). The CDR3 extends over 10 amino acids. The CDR3 DNA sequence: TGTGGCACAGGGGTTGGGGGCTACACCTTC. It translates to CGTGVGGYTF.

The chain has TRBV3-1 (or the pseudogene TRBV3-2) and TRBJ1-1, with TRBD1 matching over 7 bases. Looked up from germline, CDR1 is LGHDT and CDR2 is YNNKEL (reference sequence). After removal of 4 bases from V and 4 bases from J, the junction contained 3 bases not matched to a gene. The CDR3 extends over 13 amino acids. CDR3 region: CASSPSGGTEAFF. CDR3 nucleotide sequence: TGTGCCAGCAGCCCATCAGGGGGCACTGAAGCTTTCTTT.

V gene TRBV4-1 combines with J gene TRBJ1-2; 8 bases match TRBD1. The CDR3 spans 14 residues. V shed 5 bases and J 3 bases; nucleotides not matched to a gene: 5. Germline V lookup: CDR1 MGHRA, CDR2 YSYEKL. The CDR3 region is CASSKTGVDYGYTF. The DNA of the CDR3 is TGCGCCAGCAGCAAGACAGGGGTAGACTATGGCTACACCTTC.

V and J are TRBV27 and TRBJ2-3, with D possibly TRBD2 on 6 matching bases. Trimming removed 6 bases from V and 2 bases from J, with 12 bases in between. This CDR3 is built from 14 residues. Germline V gene data show CDR1 as MNHEY and CDR2 as SMNVEV (reference sequence). The DNA of the CDR3 is TGTGCCAGCAGGGCCGGACTACACACAGATACGCAGTATTTT. It yields the protein CASRAGLHTDTQYF.

This clone was recorded once. This rearrangement joins TRBV5-8 to TRBJ1-6; TRBD1 might be the D (6 bases). V was cut by 4 bases and J by 8 bases, with 13 bases left in between. The CDR3 spans 14 residues. CDR1 is SGHTS and CDR2 is YDEGEE in the germline V gene. The CDR3, as DNA: TGTGCCAGCAGCCGGGACACACGCGATTCACCCCTCCACTTT. Protein sequence: CASSRDTRDSPLHF.

The V call is TRBV2, the J call TRBJ1-1; no definite D call. The germline V gene encodes CDR1 SNHLY and CDR2 FYNNEI. The length of the CDR3 is 16 residues. The germline V and J ends were trimmed by 8 bases and 4 bases, with 23 bases remaining between them. For the CDR3, the DNA is TGTGCCAGCCAACGGACTACCTCTCCTAGCGGCACTGAAGCTTTCTTT. Amino acid sequence: CASQRTTSPSGTEAFF.

V and J are TRBV25-1 and TRBJ1-6; 7 positions agree with TRBD1. The CDR3 contains 15 residues. Germline V gives CDR1 MGHDK, CDR2 SYGVNS. Losses at the gene ends were 8 bases for V and 7 bases for J; bases not matched to a gene: 11. The CDR3: CASSRDSPMNSPLHF. DNA of the CDR3: TGTGCCAGCTCAAGGGACAGCCCCATGAATTCACCCCTCCACTTT.

The gene calls are TRBV9 and TRBJ1-2, with D perhaps matching TRBD1 (6 bases). V lost 3 bases and J 8 bases, leaving 14 bases between the germline ends. Germline V CDR1 and CDR2: SGDLS, YYNGEE. CDR3 length equals 13 residues. The DNA of the CDR3 is TGTGCCAGCAGCGCCAACAGGGAACCGGGCTACACCTTC. This encodes CASSANREPGYTF.

CDR3 coding DNA: TGTGCCAGCAGCTGGCCCAGGGGGCCCGAAGGAGAGACCCAGTACTTC. Encoded protein: CASSWPRGPEGETQYF. The chain links TRBV12-1 to TRBJ2-5; the table gives TRBD1 as D, unverified against the DNA. TRBV12-1 is listed as a pseudogene. The CDR3 extends over 16 amino acids.